Presented here are 7 T cell receptor beta chains from one specimen sequenced in a study of cytomegalovirus exposure and HLA in healthy donors. PCR involved 60 Vbeta and 13 Jbeta primers. Clones were sequenced by immunoSEQ multiplex PCR, and TCRdb holds only the in-frame ones, with some missing. The sample lists some 140,000 clones; approximately 80% were seen once. The sample consisted of PBMCs. The receptors originated from a man in his forties in good health and CMV-seronegative.

The chain links TRBV6-1 to TRBJ1-4, with TRBD1 as a possible D gene (5 bases). The CDR3 runs to 12 residues. Germline V lookup: CDR1 MNHNS, CDR2 SASEGT. V was clipped by 10 bases and J by 7 bases, with 13 bases between them. The CDR3 region is CATRTGGEKLFF. As DNA, the CDR3 is TGTGCCACCAGAACGGGGGGTGAAAAACTGTTTTTT.

The genes are TRBV7-9 and TRBJ2-3; D might be TRBD1 or TRBD2, each matching 6 bases. The V end lost 10 bases, the J end lost 0 bases, and 17 bases lay between the germline ends. Germline V gene lookup returns CDR1 SEHNR and CDR2 FQNEAQ (reference sequence). There are 15 residues in the CDR3. In nucleotides, the CDR3 is TGTGCCACCAGGGGACTTATTAAGAGCACAGATACGCAGTATTTT. Protein product: CATRGLIKSTDTQYF.

V and J are TRBV28 and TRBJ1-1; TRBD1 aligns across 8 bases. From germline, CDR1 is MDHEN and CDR2 SYDVKM. The CDR3 runs to 12 residues. The J segment lost 10 bases and the V segment lost 6 bases, leaving 7 bases of the junction unmatched. The CDR3 nucleotides read TGTGCCAGCAGCGGGCAGGGGGCGTCAGCTTTCTTT. It specifies CASSGQGASAFF.

This clone was detected only a few times. The chain combines TRBV30 with TRBJ2-7; D might be TRBD1 (6 bases). The germline V gene encodes CDR1 GTSNPN and CDR2 SVGIG (reference sequence). V was cut by 2 bases and J by 2 bases, with 7 bases left in between. The CDR3 is made up of 12 amino acids. Here the CDR3 reads CAWSRDTYEQYF. As DNA, the CDR3 is TGTGCCTGGAGTAGGGACACCTACGAGCAGTACTTC. Using reference TRBV30 and TRBJ2-7 for the parts outside the CDR3, the full variable domain is SQTIHQWPATLVQPVGSPLSLECTVEGTSNPNLYWYRQAAGRGLQLLFYSVGIGQISSEVPQNLSASRPQDRQFILSSKKLLLSDSGFYLCAWSRDTYEQYFGPGTRLTVT.

This clone was seen a single time. The rearrangement links TRBV7-8 to TRBJ1-5, with D maybe TRBD1 (6 bases). The CDR3 spans 15 residues. V gave up 5 bases and J gave up 0 bases, with 11 bases separating them. Germline CDR1 reads SGHVS; CDR2 reads FQNEAQ. CDR3 nucleotides: TGTGCCAGCAGCCCTAACAGGGTTAGCAATCAGCCCCAGCATTTT. It translates to CASSPNRVSNQPQHF.

This clone was recorded a few times. The gene calls are TRBV6-4 and TRBJ2-3; 8 bases are shared with TRBD2. Per germline, CDR1 MRHNA and CDR2 SNTAGT. The CDR3 length is 15 residues. Unmatched junction bases numbered 2, after V lost 2 bases and J lost 1 base. In DNA form, the CDR3 reads TGTGCCAGCAGTGACGAAGCGGGGGGCACAGATACGCAGTATTTT. Its protein product is CASSDEAGGTDTQYF.

This sequence joins TRBV10-3 and TRBJ2-7; 13 positions match TRBD2. This CDR3 is built from 15 residues. The V gene end was trimmed by 10 bases and the J gene end by 3 bases; junction bases not matched to a gene: 9. CDR1 ENHRY and CDR2 SYGVKD come from the germline V gene. The DNA for the CDR3 is TGTGCCAGCAGACTGGGGACTAGCGGGGACTACGAGCAGTACTTC. Translation gives CASRLGTSGDYEQYF.